The 8 T cell receptor beta chains in this list originate from one sample, sequenced in a study of T cells in tuberculosis. Measured with immunoSEQ multiplex PCR; TCRdb has only the in-frame clones, and not every one. The sample includes around 45,000 clones, roughly 94% of them seen just once. Sequenced sample: PBMCs. All receptors derive from a donor aged 10 to 29 with latent tuberculosis or without tuberculosis infection. Some clones in this sample may be carry-over from other donors' samples.

V gene TRBV4-3 combines with J gene TRBJ2-2; D is unresolved. The CDR3 is 16 amino acids. V lost 1 base to trimming and J lost 6 bases, with 15 bases between them. Per germline, CDR1 LGHNA and CDR2 YSLEER. CDR3 bases: TGCGCCAGCAGCCAAGTATTTTTCGGTTTGGCCGGGGAGCTGTTTTTT. Its translation is CASSQVFFGLAGELFF.

The chain uses TRBV4-2 and TRBJ1-4; D possibly corresponds to TRBD1 (5 bases). The CDR3 loop spans 16 amino acids. The V end was cut by 1 base, the J end by 7 bases, with 16 bases between. Germline V lookup: CDR1 LGHNA, CDR2 YNFKEQ. CDR3 DNA: TGTGCCAGCAGCCAAGGGTCGACTCGGGGGGGTGAAAAACTGTTTTTT. It translates to CASSQGSTRGGEKLFF.

The chain combines TRBV2 with TRBJ1-1; D is unclear. The CDR3 consists of 13 residues. The germline gives CDR1 SNHLY, CDR2 FYNNEI. V was clipped by 8 bases and J by 9 bases, with 19 bases between them. The CDR3 nucleotides read TGTGCCAGCTTGGCTTCGCGGGATTCCCAAGCTTTCTTT. The encoded protein is CASLASRDSQAFF. Combining the CDR3 with reference TRBV2 and TRBJ1-1 gives the whole variable domain EPEVTQTPSHQVTQMGQEVILRCVPISNHLYFYWYRQILGQKVEFLVSFYNNEISEKSEIFDDQFSVERPDGSNFTLKIRSTKLEDSAMYFCASLASRDSQAFFGQGTRLTVV.

The chain links TRBV6-1 to TRBJ2-7; 10 bases are a match to TRBD1. The CDR3 is 15 amino acids. Germline lookup yields CDR1 MNHNS and CDR2 SASEGT. J gave up 3 bases and V 1 base, and 3 bases lay outside the gene matches. CDR3 loop: CASSEGTGGIYEQYF. Written as DNA, the CDR3 is TGTGCCAGCAGTGAAGGGACAGGGGGAATCTACGAGCAGTACTTC.

This chain joins TRBV19 and TRBJ1-2; the match to TRBD1 covers 8 bases. V was clipped by 6 bases and J by 8 bases; unmatched bases: 8. The germline CDR1 and CDR2 sequences are LNHDA and SQIVND (reference sequence). There are 13 residues in the CDR3. The CDR3, as DNA: TGTGCCAGTAGAACCGACAGGGGTTGGGGCTACACCTTC. It encodes CASRTDRGWGYTF.

This chain joins TRBV30 and TRBJ2-7, with D tentatively TRBD2 (6 bases). The CDR3 spans 13 residues. Germline assignment: CDR1 GTSNPN and CDR2 SVGIG (reference sequence). Trimming shortened V by 4 bases and J by 2 bases, and 12 bases separated the two germline ends. The CDR3 DNA sequence: TGTGCCTGGAAGGGAGGACATGCCTACGAGCAGTACTTC. It specifies CAWKGGHAYEQYF.

On this clone: One end of the junction is discordant with germline, which a read error may explain. This rearrangement joins TRBV5-5 to TRBJ2-7, with TRBD1 matching 7 bases. CDR1 is SGHKS and CDR2 is YYEKEE in the germline V gene (reference sequence). The CDR3 runs 15 residues. CDR3 region: CVSSYLTGSPYEQYF. The CDR3 DNA sequence: TGTGTCAGCAGCTACCTGACAGGGTCCCCCTACGAGCAGTACTTC.

The J gene is TRBJ2-1, the V gene TRBV21-1; TRBD1 was called by the table and not checked on the DNA. TRBV21-1 is termed a pseudogene. CDR3 length equals 16 residues. The CDR3 sequence: CASSKVPTKAYNEQFF. For the CDR3, the DNA is TGTGCCAGCAGCAAAGTCCCCACAAAAGCCTACAATGAGCAGTTCTTC.